One and the same sample provided the 16 T cell receptor beta chains below, sequenced in a study of T cells in tumors after PD-1 blockade. Profiled with immunoSEQ multiplex PCR; TCRdb holds only in-frame clones, not every one. Among around 35,000 clones listed, roughly two thirds were seen once. The sample in question was PBMCs, obtained after anti-PD-1 treatment. These receptors originate from a human donor with basal cell carcinoma.

This clone has more than one count but fewer than ten. This CDR3 is also generated by other DNA sequences in the sample. The genes are TRBV4-1 and TRBJ2-7; 7 bases are shared with TRBD2. Germline V gene data show CDR1 as MGHRA and CDR2 as YSYEKL. The junction had 9 bases not matched to a gene; V was cut back by 1 base and J by 3 bases. This CDR3 is built from 16 residues. Here the CDR3 DNA reads TGCGCCAGCAGCCAAGCAATTGGCGGGGGAAACTACGAGCAGTACTTC. This sequence encodes CASSQAIGGGNYEQYF.

The V and J genes are TRBV7-8 and TRBJ2-1, with D uncertain. Trimming took off 0 bases at V and 5 bases at J, with 8 bases between the two ends. Germline V gives CDR1 SGHVS, CDR2 FQNEAQ. The CDR3 contains 14 residues. In DNA form, the CDR3 reads TGTGCCAGCAGCTTAGCGGGTCATAACAATGAGCAGTTCTTC. This codes for CASSLAGHNNEQFF.

The chain combines TRBV7-2 with TRBJ2-5, with D unclear. The better agreement between TRBJ2-7 and the DNA end casts doubt on the J call. The CDR3 spans 14 residues. Germline loops: CDR1 SGHTA, CDR2 FQGNSA. The chain's CDR3 is CASSLVPETYEQYF. In nucleotides, the CDR3 is TGTGCCAGCAGCTTAGTTCCAGAGACCTACGAGCAGTACTTC.

The rearrangement uses TRBV9 and TRBJ2-2; 10 nucleotides match TRBD1. The CDR3 covers 18 residues. V lost 4 bases and J lost 6; bases outside the gene matches: 15. The germline CDR1 and CDR2 sequences are SGDLS and YYNGEE. In DNA, the CDR3 is TGTGCCAGCAGCCCCCGACAGGGGGCGCTTCTCATCCCCGGGGAGCTGTTTTTT. Protein sequence: CASSPRQGALLIPGELFF.

The rearrangement uses TRBV10-1 and TRBJ1-3; TRBD1 agrees at 7 bases. The CDR3 has 17 amino acids. Per the germline V gene, CDR1 is WNHNN and CDR2 is SYGVQD (reference sequence). Germline trimming cut 9 bases from V and 0 bases from J; bases unmatched to any gene: 14. The CDR3 nucleotides are TGCGCCAGGATAATATGGGGGACAGCAAGCTCTGGAAACACCATATATTTT. It codes for CARIIWGTASSGNTIYF.

By its share, this clone is medium-sized. The J gene is TRBJ1-1, the V gene TRBV29-1; D uncertain. The V end was cut by 3 bases, the J end by 5 bases, with 16 bases between. The germline CDR1 and CDR2 sequences are SQVTM and ANQGSEA. CDR3 length: 14 amino acids. DNA for the CDR3: TGCAGCGTTGAGGAAGGAGGGCGAGGGACTGAAGCTTTCTTT. Translation: CSVEEGGRGTEAFF.

The rearrangement links TRBV27 to TRBJ1-2; 9 positions match TRBD1. Germline loops: CDR1 MNHEY, CDR2 SMNVEV (reference sequence). V lost 5 bases to trimming and J lost 11 bases; unmatched junction nucleotides: 6. The CDR3 loop spans 12 amino acids. DNA for the CDR3: TGTGCCAGCAGTAACAGGGACAGGGCTTACACCTTC. As protein: CASSNRDRAYTF.

This chain links TRBV30 with TRBJ1-3; no firm D call. V shed 3 bases and J shed 0 bases, with 12 bases lying between them. Germline V gives CDR1 GTSNPN, CDR2 SVGIG (reference sequence). The CDR3 totals 15 residues. This CDR3 is CAWSRGSRSGNTIYF. DNA of the CDR3: TGTGCCTGGAGCCGTGGCTCCCGCTCTGGAAACACCATATATTTT. Based on the CDR3 plus reference TRBV30 and TRBJ1-3, the full variable domain is SQTIHQWPATLVQPVGSPLSLECTVEGTSNPNLYWYRQAAGRGLQLLFYSVGIGQISSEVPQNLSASRPQDRQFILSSKKLLLSDSGFYLCAWSRGSRSGNTIYFGEGSWLTVV.

This clone has a single count. The chain joins TRBV2 to TRBJ2-7; possible D gene TRBD2, 5 bases. Germline V gives CDR1 SNHLY, CDR2 FYNNEI. The CDR3 length is 15 residues. V shed 3 bases and J shed 0 bases, with 12 bases lying between them. For the CDR3, the DNA is TGTGCCAGCAGTGAGGGTCCGGGAAGCTCCTACGAGCAGTACTTC. As protein: CASSEGPGSSYEQYF.

V and J are TRBV18 and TRBJ2-2; no firm D call. Germline values: CDR1 KGHSH, CDR2 LQKENI. The CDR3 consists of 13 residues. The germline V and J ends were trimmed by 2 bases and 4 bases, with 5 bases remaining between them. The CDR3 sequence: CASSPLGTGELFF. CDR3 coding DNA: TGTGCCAGCTCACCATTGGGCACCGGGGAGCTGTTTTTT.

The V and J genes are TRBV7-2 and TRBJ2-3; tentatively, D is TRBD2 (7 bases). Germline-derived CDR1 and CDR2 are SGHTA and FQGNSA. The CDR3 length is 15 residues. Between the trimmed V and J ends, which lost 5 bases and 3 bases, there was a span of 15 bases. The CDR3, as DNA: TGTGCCAGCAGCCAGGGAGGGGGTTTAACAGATACGCAGTATTTT. It codes for CASSQGGGLTDTQYF. Filled out from reference TRBV7-2 and TRBJ2-3, the complete variable domain reads GAGVSQSPSNKVTEKGKDVELRCDPISGHTALYWYRQSLGQGLEFLIYFQGNSAPDKSGLPSDRFSAERTGGSVSTLTIQRTQQEDSAVYLCASSQGGGLTDTQYFGPGTRLTVL.

The chain employs TRBV5-5 and TRBJ1-4; 10 bases agree with TRBD1. The V gene's germline CDR1 is SGHKS and CDR2 YYEKEE (reference sequence). The CDR3 is 14 residues long. The V segment lost 3 bases and the J segment 7 bases; nucleotides outside the gene matches: 3. The CDR3 region has the DNA TGTGCCAGCAGCTGGGACAGGGGAGGTGAAAAACTGTTTTTT. Its translation is CASSWDRGGEKLFF.

The chain recombines TRBV28 with TRBJ2-7; perhaps D is TRBD1 or TRBD2 (5 bases each). This CDR3 has 15 residues. The V and J ends lost 4 bases and 0 bases respectively, with 13 bases between them. Per the germline V gene, CDR1 is MDHEN and CDR2 is SYDVKM. CDR3 residues: CASSSGTESSYEQYF. CDR3 in DNA: TGTGCCAGCAGTTCCGGGACGGAGAGCTCCTACGAGCAGTACTTC.

This chain connects TRBV6-5 to TRBJ2-1; a weak D match, TRBD1 (6 bases). CDR3 length: 16 residues. The germline gives CDR1 MNHEY, CDR2 SVGAGI. Trimming removed 0 bases from V and 7 bases from J, with 16 bases in between. The CDR3 protein is CASSYSQQGRGNEQFF. The CDR3 nucleotides are TGTGCCAGCAGTTACTCGCAACAGGGTCGAGGGAATGAGCAGTTCTTC.

V and J are TRBV27 and TRBJ2-3; the D is unclear. The CDR3 is 15 residues long. Germline values: CDR1 MNHEY, CDR2 SMNVEV (reference sequence). V was shortened by 3 bases and J by 8 bases, with 18 bases between the two germline ends. CDR3 sequence reads: CASSFGTIPVFTQYF. The CDR3 DNA is TGTGCCAGCAGTTTTGGTACCATCCCGGTTTTTACGCAGTATTTT.

This chain uses TRBV11-3 with TRBJ2-4, with D possibly matching TRBD1 (5 bases). V lost 4 bases and J 2 bases, leaving 12 bases between the germline ends. Germline assignment: CDR1 SGHNT and CDR2 YENEEA. The CDR3 spans 15 residues. CDR3 DNA: TGTGCCAGCAGCTCCGACAGAGCCTCCAAAAACATTCAGTACTTC. Translation: CASSSDRASKNIQYF.